Here is one TCR beta chain with its context. Its specificity is unknown. The CDR3 spans 14 residues. Germline lookup yields CDR1 WNHNN and CDR2 SYGVQD (reference sequence). V was clipped by 3 bases and J by 6 bases; unmatched bases: 3. MiXCR, applied by TCRdb to the 5' RACE reads, yields one record per CDR3 protein. The sample yields hundreds of thousands of distinct CDR3 sequences, 6.1% seen once. These data belong to a study of identical twins. Study-wide findings and caveats: Cord blood's abundant beta clonotypes had fewer insertions, unlike memory repertoires. In monozygotic twins, models underestimated the sharing of out-of-frame TCR alpha. It was possible that invariant MAIT and iNKT cells partly confounded the zero-insertion analyses.

Input material: naive T cells sorted from blood. This receptor was taken from a man younger than 35 in good health. This chain links TRBV10-1 with TRBJ2-1; 9 nucleotides line up with TRBD2. DNA for the CDR3: TGCGCCAGCAGTGAAGGACTAGCGAGCAATGAGCAGTTCTTC. Translating gives CASSEGLASNEQFF.